Below, 3 T cell receptor beta chains from the same sample are listed, as sequenced in a study of T cells in Graves' hyperthyroidism and ophthalmopathy (dated by TCRdb to between 2017 and 2020). Preparation of the library involved multiplex PCR. Sequencer: Illumina HiSeq 2000. The TCR beta CDR3 regions were amplified from the RNA transcripts. The TCR CDR3 was subjected to a first round of RT-PCR using the HTBI primer set and the Qiagen OneStep RT-PCR kit. Using fastp at Q25 and MiXCR, TCRdb reprocessed the public reads and kept productive beta chains. Rows matching on CDR3 protein sequence are summarized as one entry with the most common DNA and genes. This sample is represented by 540,000 or so distinct CDR3 sequences; 46% of them were singletons. The top ten clonotypes cover 15% to 20% of the sample. Sequencing input: peripheral blood or thyroid tissue (not recorded which). These receptors all come from an adult woman with Graves' disease, either hyperthyroidism or ophthalmopathy (not recorded which).

Here the CDR3 DNA reads TGTGCCAGCACCTCAATAGCGGGAGAGACCCAGTACTTC. Amino acids: CASTSIAGETQYF. The chain links TRBV12-3 or TRBV12-4 to TRBJ2-5; TRBD2 agrees at 7 bases. The J segment lost 4 bases and the V segment lost 7 bases, leaving 6 bases of the junction unmatched. There are 13 residues in the CDR3.

This clonotype was seen many times. V is TRBV5-1 and J is TRBJ2-7; TRBD2 matches at 10 bases. This CDR3 is built from 15 residues. Germline values: CDR1 SGHRS, CDR2 YFSETQ. The V and J ends lost 0 bases and 6 bases, in that order; junction bases with no gene match: 6. CDR3 in amino acids: CASSLDPSGSSEQYF. Here the CDR3 DNA reads TGCGCCAGCAGCTTGGACCCTAGCGGGAGCTCCGAGCAGTACTTC. The full variable domain, with the rest looked up from reference TRBV5-1 and TRBJ2-7, is KAGVTQTPRYLIKTRGQQVTLSCSPISGHRSVSWYQQTPGQGLQFLFEYFSETQRNKGNFPGRFSGRQFSNSRSEMNVSTLELGDSALYLCASSLDPSGSSEQYFGPGTRLTVT.

This clonotype was picked up one time. The CDR3 is CAGMKGGTEAFF. CDR3 DNA: TGTGCCGGTATGAAGGGAGGCACTGAAGCTTTCTTT. J is TRBJ1-1 and V is TRBV7-2; D is uncertain. The CDR3 contains 12 residues. Trimming removed 11 bases at V and 4 bases at J, with 14 bases between. Looked up from germline, CDR1 is SGHTA and CDR2 is FQGNSA.